This T cell receptor beta chain is from a study of T cells in Graves' hyperthyroidism and ophthalmopathy (dated by TCRdb to the late 2010s). At the level of the whole study: Peripheral blood was collected at initial diagnosis, before any treatment. According to the paper, TCR Vbeta CDR3 sequencing was carried out on 135 peripheral blood samples, which came from 40 to 45 ophthalmopathy, approximately 72 hyperthyroidism and about 17 progressor patients. The roughly 90 discovery patients were divided at random into training and test sets in a 7:3 ratio. Prospective prediction of ophthalmopathy was tested in an independent validation cohort of some 19 hyperthyroidism patients and 15 to 17 patients who later progressed to ophthalmopathy. To identify TCR V-J signatures that set the groups apart, the researchers used a discovery cohort of 100 patients, made up of around 42 with Graves' ophthalmopathy and 55 to 65 with stable Graves' hyperthyroidism. In about 6 Graves' hyperthyroidism patients, the study also compared T-cell repertoires from thyroid tissue with T-cell repertoires from blood. After sampling, hyperthyroidism patients received methimazole starting at 30 mg daily, and ophthalmopathy patients received high-dose intravenous methylprednisolone.

The TCR beta CDR3 regions were amplified from RNA transcripts. A first-round RT-PCR of the TCR CDR3 used the HTBI primer set with the Qiagen OneStep RT-PCR kit. Libraries were constructed in a second round of multiplex PCR, after which size selection and purification were carried out. Sequencing of the libraries was done on an Illumina HiSeq2000 using paired-end 100 bp reads. The authors' analysis ran thus. SOAPnuke was used to process the raw data, with reads discarded if the reads contained adapters or uncalled bases, had a mean Phred below 15, or lacked an exact constant-primer or identifier match. High-quality paired reads were merged using COPE v1.2.5, and each unique nucleotide sequence was defined as a clonotype. MiTCR v1.1 was used to align the clonotypes against IMGT TRBV, TRBD and TRBJ reference segments. Analysis was restricted to V-J combinations with a frequency above 0.0001, which covered roughly 99% of repertoires. A TCS score was defined as the ratio of F50 (clonal expansion) to E x V (chaos), with BLOSUM62-based TCRdist applied between CDR3 peptides within each V-J. Welch's t-statistics and random forest reduced approximately 520 V-J features to about 13, which were used in a naive Bayes classifier (R e1071). TCRdb handled the public reads itself, with Q25 trimming in fastp and clone calling in MiXCR, and kept productive beta chains. Each CDR3 protein appears once, grouped with its most common genes and DNA. The V and J calls reflect TCRdb's pipeline rather than the authors' work. The sample table lists about 700,000 distinct CDR3 sequences, around 15% of them with a count of one. The ten most abundant clones make up roughly 10% of the sample.

This clonotype appeared many times. It has no known antigen specificity. Per-base qualities were not stored, and no clone one base away is much larger. V loses 0 bases of germline sequence and J loses 3 bases, and the interval between the two ends is 15 bases. As encoded in the germline V gene (reference sequence), CDR1 is LGHDT while CDR2 is YNNKEL. Including cysteine and phenylalanine, the CDR3 has 16 amino acids. Only the CDR3 DNA is retained, 48 bases long and in frame from the first base. A patient counted as having stable Graves' hyperthyroidism if no progression to ophthalmopathy occurred over 18 months of follow-up. Hyperthyroidism patients were newly diagnosed, had a disease duration of under 2 months, and were aged 18 to 65 years. Exclusion was applied to patients with uncontrolled infections, other autoimmune diseases, pregnancy or lactation. Diagnoses were established on the basis of clinical symptoms, serum thyroxine and TRAb, thyroid ultrasound, and orbital computed tomography. Ficoll-Paque density gradient centrifugation was used to isolate PBMCs from about 9.4 ml of fresh peripheral blood. Trizol reagent was used to extract total RNA, and RNA quality was then checked on an Agilent 2100 Bioanalyzer.

The investigation overall reported the following: Sample size was not statistically predetermined, and investigators were not blinded to group allocation. Most expanded thyroid clonotypes (frequency above 0.001) were also detected in blood, a finding suggesting that blood repertoires may reflect thyroid immune responses. A model built on a 13 V-J signature distinguished ophthalmopathy from stable hyperthyroidism, reaching roughly 88% sensitivity and under 84% specificity in cross-validation and 80%/75% in testing. In validation, the model predicted progression to ophthalmopathy with roughly 70% sensitivity and about 73% specificity, a median of 6.5 months before onset.

This clonotype was sampled from a woman aged 18-35 years with Graves' hyperthyroidism. The sequenced sample consisted of blood. The chain joins TRBV3-1 to TRBJ2-7; the D segment cannot be called with confidence. The sequenced DNA is TGTGCCAGCAGCCAAGACTCGCCGGGTGAGCACTACGAGCAGTACTTC. It codes for CASSQDSPGEHYEQYF.